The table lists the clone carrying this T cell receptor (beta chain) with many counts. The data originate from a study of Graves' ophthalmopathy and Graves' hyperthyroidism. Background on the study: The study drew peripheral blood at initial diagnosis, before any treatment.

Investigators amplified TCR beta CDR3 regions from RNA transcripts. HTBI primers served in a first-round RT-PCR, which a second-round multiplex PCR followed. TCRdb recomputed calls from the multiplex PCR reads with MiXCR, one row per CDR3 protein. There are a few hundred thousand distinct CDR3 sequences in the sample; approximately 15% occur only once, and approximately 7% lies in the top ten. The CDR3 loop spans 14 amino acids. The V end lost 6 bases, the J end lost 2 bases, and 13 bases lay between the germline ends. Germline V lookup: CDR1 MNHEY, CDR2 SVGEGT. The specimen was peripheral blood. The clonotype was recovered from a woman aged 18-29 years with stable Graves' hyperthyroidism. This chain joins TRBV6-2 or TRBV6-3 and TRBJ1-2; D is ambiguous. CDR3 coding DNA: TGTGCCAGCAGGCACGCGGGCGCCAACTATGGCTACACCTTC. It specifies CASRHAGANYGYTF.